This TCR beta chain was documented in a study of response to subunit inactivated influenza vaccine. Notes on the study in general: Authors suggested each seasonal flu vaccination may recruit only limited numbers of new T cells.

This clonotype was seen a handful of times. Its antigen is still unknown. TCRdb re-called the RT-PCR reads with MiXCR, one entry per CDR3 protein. Here the sample spans roughly 650,000 distinct CDR3 sequences, 13% to 15% being singletons. The TCR was taken from a man over 45 who received an inactivated influenza vaccine. Material: PBMCs from blood, obtained around 14 days before vaccination.

CDR3 protein: CATSNRLAPSSYNEQFF. The CDR3 bases are TGTGCCACCAGCAACAGACTAGCGCCGAGCTCCTACAATGAGCAGTTCTTC. The chain recombines TRBV15 with TRBJ2-1, with 8 bases that match TRBD2. The V gene's germline CDR1 is LNHNV and CDR2 YYDKDF (reference sequence). The CDR3 extends over 17 amino acids. The junction had 8 bases not matched to a gene; V was cut back by 4 bases and J by 0 bases.